A single sample is the source of the 15 T cell receptor beta chains below, sequenced in a study of T cells in Graves' hyperthyroidism and ophthalmopathy. TCR beta CDR3 regions were amplified from RNA. HTBI primers drove first-round RT-PCR of the TCR CDR3. TCRdb itself ran the multiplex PCR reads through MiXCR, one entry per CDR3 protein. The repertoire consists of around 760,000 distinct CDR3 sequences, with 30% to 40% occurring once and the leading ten covering about a third. Sequencing was done on a sample of blood. Receptors were obtained from a woman aged 40 to 50 with Graves' hyperthyroidism.

The chain has TRBV7-2 and TRBJ1-5; the D gene is possibly TRBD1 (6 bases). The closer fit of TRBJ2-3 to the DNA end suggests the J call may be wrong. Germline CDR1 SGHTA, CDR2 FQGNSA. This CDR3 comprises 13 residues. The CDR3 coding sequence is TGTGCCAGCAGCTTTGGCAGGGGAGATACGCAGTATTTT. Translating it yields CASSFGRGDTQYF.

The table lists this clonotype with many counts. The rearrangement uses TRBV7-2 and TRBJ1-3; D is possibly TRBD1 (6 bases). CDR1 and CDR2 (germline): SGHTA, FQGNSA. The V end lost 2 bases, the J end lost 3 bases, and 14 bases lay between the germline ends. The CDR3 loop spans 16 amino acids. The CDR3 region is CASSLSRPGDGNTIYF. The DNA of the CDR3 is TGTGCCAGCAGCTTATCCCGTCCAGGGGATGGAAACACCATATATTTT.

This clonotype was observed at least ten times. This chain joins TRBV10-3 and TRBJ2-5; D could derive from TRBD1 or TRBD2 (7 bases each). CDR1 and CDR2 from the germline V gene are ENHRY and SYGVKD. V dropped 6 bases and J dropped 5 bases, with 16 bases sitting between them. This CDR3 is 14 amino acids long. The CDR3 here is CAIRGGGAVETQYF. Written as DNA, the CDR3 is TGTGCCATCAGGGGAGGGGGCGCGGTGGAGACCCAGTACTTC.

This clonotype occurred a few times. This may come from a read error, since a much larger clone is one base off. The chain combines TRBV7-2 with TRBJ2-5, with TRBD2 as a possible D gene (5 bases). Trimming shortened V by 10 bases and J by 9 bases, and 15 bases separated the two germline ends. The germline V gene encodes CDR1 SGHTA and CDR2 FQGNSA. There are 11 residues in the CDR3. CDR3 DNA: TGTGCCAACGGACCTCCGGAGGCCCAGTACTTC. Its translation is CANGPPEAQYF.

This clonotype was seen repeatedly, ten times or more. This chain connects TRBV5-6 to TRBJ1-1; TRBD1 matches 12 bases. CDR3 length: 15 residues. With 4 bases clipped from V and 5 bases from J, the junction kept 6 bases outside the gene matches. CDR1 is SGHDT, CDR2 YYEEEE, per germline. CDR3 bases: TGTGCCAGCAGCCAGGGACAGGGGGCGCTTACTGAAGCTTTCTTT. This encodes CASSQGQGALTEAFF.

This rearrangement joins TRBV20-1 to TRBJ1-1; D is uncertain. Per the germline V gene, CDR1 is DFQATT and CDR2 is SNEGSKA (reference sequence). Trimming pared 2 bases from V and 1 base from J, leaving 11 bases between. The CDR3 contains 14 residues. CDR3 loop: CSARSGISNTEAFF. The CDR3, as DNA: TGCAGTGCTAGATCGGGGATTTCGAACACTGAAGCTTTCTTT.

At least ten counts were recorded for this clonotype. The V call is TRBV11-3, the J call TRBJ2-2; D perhaps matches TRBD1 (7 bases). The V and J ends lost 5 bases and 6 bases respectively, with 16 bases between them. The CDR3 length is 15 residues. The germline V gene encodes CDR1 SGHNT and CDR2 YENEEA. The CDR3 DNA reads as TGTGCCAGCAGCCGCCGGGGGACAGAGGCCGGGGAGCTGTTTTTT. Translating gives CASSRRGTEAGELFF. The whole variable domain, remainder taken from reference TRBV11-3 and TRBJ2-2, is EAGVVQSPRYKIIEKKQPVAFWCNPISGHNTLYWYLQNLGQGPELLIRYENEEAVDDSQLPKDRFSAERLKGVDSTLKIQPAELGDSAVYLCASSRRGTEAGELFFGEGSRLTVL.

This clonotype was seen only a few times. The gene calls are TRBV27 and TRBJ2-5; possibly TRBD1 for D (5 bases). The V gene lost 0 bases and the J gene lost 9 bases, with 11 bases spanning the gap. The germline V gene encodes CDR1 MNHEY and CDR2 SMNVEV (reference sequence). CDR3 length: 13 amino acids. CDR3 nucleotides: TGTGCCAGCAGTTTATCGACAGCCCAGTCCCAGTACTTC. Translation: CASSLSTAQSQYF.

This clonotype was observed a few times. The gene calls are TRBV13 and TRBJ1-2, with 12 bases lining up with TRBD1. There are 15 residues in the CDR3. Germline CDR1 is PRHDT and CDR2 is FYEKMQ (reference sequence). V shed 5 bases and J 4 bases; nucleotides not matched to a gene: 5. The CDR3: CASSQGTGGLYGYTF. The CDR3 DNA is TGTGCCAGCAGCCAAGGGACAGGGGGCCTCTATGGCTACACCTTC.

The chain carries TRBV29-1 and TRBJ2-7; tentative D call: TRBD2 (6 bases). Trimming removed 6 bases at V and 1 base at J, with 19 bases between. Germline loops: CDR1 SQVTM, CDR2 ANQGSEA. The CDR3 is 15 amino acids. The CDR3 DNA reads as TGCAGCGTCGCCCCGGGACTGGGTCCATCCTACGAGCAGTACTTC. It translates to CSVAPGLGPSYEQYF.

This clonotype was counted ten times or more. The chain carries TRBV9 and TRBJ1-3, with unresolved D. The CDR3 extends over 16 amino acids. The germline V gene encodes CDR1 SGDLS and CDR2 YYNGEE. Trimming removed 4 bases from V and 4 bases from J, with 18 bases in between. The CDR3 DNA is TGTGCCAGCAGCCCAACGCGGTGGAACGACGGAAACACCATATATTTT. Protein product: CASSPTRWNDGNTIYF.

This clonotype was detected ten times or more. The V call is TRBV29-1, the J call TRBJ1-4; no reliable D call. Germline values: CDR1 SQVTM, CDR2 ANQGSEA. The germline V and J ends were trimmed by 6 bases and 8 bases, with 16 bases remaining between them. CDR3 size: 13 residues. The CDR3, as DNA: TGCAGCGTGCCCAGTCCCGGAGCCGAAAAACTGTTTTTT. It codes for CSVPSPGAEKLFF.

This clonotype was counted many times. The chain is built from TRBV11-2 and TRBJ1-2, with TRBD1 identical over 10 bases. The CDR3 is 13 amino acids. Germline trimming cut 4 bases from V and 7 bases from J; bases unmatched to any gene: 3. CDR1 is SGHAT and CDR2 is FQNNGV in the germline V gene. For the CDR3, the DNA is TGTGCCAGCAGCTCGGGACAGGGGATTGGCTACACCTTC. This gives the protein CASSSGQGIGYTF.

The sample holds many counts of this clonotype. The V and J genes are TRBV4-3 and TRBJ1-2; TRBD1 matches 9 bases. V was pared by 4 bases and J by 2 bases, with 5 bases of the junction left unmatched. The CDR3 runs 15 residues. The germline V gene has CDR1 LGHNA and CDR2 YSLEER. CDR3 nucleotides: TGCGCCAGCAGCCGCTGGGACAGGGTGAACTATGGCTACACCTTC. Amino acids: CASSRWDRVNYGYTF.

On this clonotype itself: A junction boundary mismatches the germline segment, possibly from a read error. This chain uses TRBV15 with TRBJ2-7; maybe TRBD1 (6 bases). This CDR3 spans 14 amino acids. Germline loops: CDR1 LNHNV, CDR2 YYDKDF (reference sequence). The CDR3 reads CASSHRDTDNEQYF. Here the CDR3 DNA reads TGTGCCAGCAGCCACCGGGACACCGACAACGAGCAGTACTTC.